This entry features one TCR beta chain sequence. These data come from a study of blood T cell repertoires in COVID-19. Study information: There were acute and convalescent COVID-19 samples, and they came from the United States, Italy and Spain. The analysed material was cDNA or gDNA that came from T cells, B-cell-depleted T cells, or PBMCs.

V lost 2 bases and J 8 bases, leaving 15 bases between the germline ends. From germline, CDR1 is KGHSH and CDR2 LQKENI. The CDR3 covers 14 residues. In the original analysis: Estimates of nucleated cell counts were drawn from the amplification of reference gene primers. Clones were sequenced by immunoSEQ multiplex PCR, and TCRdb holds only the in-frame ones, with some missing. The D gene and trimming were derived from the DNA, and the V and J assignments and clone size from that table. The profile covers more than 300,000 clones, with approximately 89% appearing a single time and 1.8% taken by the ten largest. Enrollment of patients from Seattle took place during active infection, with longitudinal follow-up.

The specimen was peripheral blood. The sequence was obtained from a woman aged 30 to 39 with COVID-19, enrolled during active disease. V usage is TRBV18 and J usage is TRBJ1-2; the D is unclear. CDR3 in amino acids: CASSPSTVTSGYTF. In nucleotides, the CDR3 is TGTGCCAGCTCACCAAGCACAGTGACCTCAGGCTACACCTTC.